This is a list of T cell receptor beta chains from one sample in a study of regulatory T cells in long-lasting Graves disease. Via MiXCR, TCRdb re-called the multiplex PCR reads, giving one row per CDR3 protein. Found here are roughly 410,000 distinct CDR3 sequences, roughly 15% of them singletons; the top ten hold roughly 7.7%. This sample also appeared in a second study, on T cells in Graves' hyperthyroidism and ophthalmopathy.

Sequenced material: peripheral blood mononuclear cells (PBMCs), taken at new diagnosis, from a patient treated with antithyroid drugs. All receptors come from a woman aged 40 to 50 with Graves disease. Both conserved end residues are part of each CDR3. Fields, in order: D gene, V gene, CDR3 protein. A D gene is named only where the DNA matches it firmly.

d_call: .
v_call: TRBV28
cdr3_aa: CATIPNAEPLTYEQYF

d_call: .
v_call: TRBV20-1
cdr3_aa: CSAIEETQYF

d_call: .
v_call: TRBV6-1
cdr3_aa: CASTSPRDKDTEAFF

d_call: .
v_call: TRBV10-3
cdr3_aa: CAISVRTGQSRPTGRVYEQYF

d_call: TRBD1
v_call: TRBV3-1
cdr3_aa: CASSQGTGLESPLHF

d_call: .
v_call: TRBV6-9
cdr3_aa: CASSYGRTRASSHGYTF

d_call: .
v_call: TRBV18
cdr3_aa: CASSPPDRARTEAFF

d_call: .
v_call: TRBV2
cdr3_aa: CASSEGVQVGDTQYF

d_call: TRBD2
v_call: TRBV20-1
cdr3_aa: CSARDLRRAGGPFYNEQFF

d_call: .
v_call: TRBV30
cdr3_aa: CAWSVLPFNEKLFF

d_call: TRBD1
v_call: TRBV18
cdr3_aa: CASSLGTGFEEQFF

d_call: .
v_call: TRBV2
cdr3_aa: CASSSYPGAGEGVDTGAEAFF

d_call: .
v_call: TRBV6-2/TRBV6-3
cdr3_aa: CASREFSGTDSPLHF

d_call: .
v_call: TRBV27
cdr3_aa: CASSSVLKSTDTQYF

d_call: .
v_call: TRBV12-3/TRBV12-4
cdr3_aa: CASTVGDTEAFF

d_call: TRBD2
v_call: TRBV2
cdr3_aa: CASSASGRTSEQYF

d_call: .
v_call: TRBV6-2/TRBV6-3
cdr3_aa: CASSPGIVGYTF

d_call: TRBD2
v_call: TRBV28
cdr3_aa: CASSPDGGLAGGETQYF

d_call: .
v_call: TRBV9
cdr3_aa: CASSPWAGQSTGELFF

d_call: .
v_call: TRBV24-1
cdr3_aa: CATSDSTGGGETQYF

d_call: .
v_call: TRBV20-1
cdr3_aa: CSAKDYYGYTF

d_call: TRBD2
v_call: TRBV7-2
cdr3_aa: CASSLPGLASRELRTGELFF

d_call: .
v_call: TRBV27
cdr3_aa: CASRLEGRSVTGELFF

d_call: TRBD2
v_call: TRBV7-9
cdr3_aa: CASSPREGPYNEQFF

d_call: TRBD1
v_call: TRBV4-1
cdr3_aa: CASSLETGQGYGYTF

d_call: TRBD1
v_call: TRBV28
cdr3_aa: CASSRGDRASPLHF

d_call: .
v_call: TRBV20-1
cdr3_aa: CSARDLDSYNEQFF

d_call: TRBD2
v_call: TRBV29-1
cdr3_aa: CSVEIAGNQETQYF

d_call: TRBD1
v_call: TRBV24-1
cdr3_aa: CATSDFTGTGGATGELFF

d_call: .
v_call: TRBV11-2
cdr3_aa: CASSPLGGGGNYNEQFF

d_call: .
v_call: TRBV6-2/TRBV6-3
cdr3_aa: CASRKEIDAESYEQYF

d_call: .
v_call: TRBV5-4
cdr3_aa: CASSLWGSPYEQYF

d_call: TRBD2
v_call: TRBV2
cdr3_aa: CASIRSSGITYNEQFF

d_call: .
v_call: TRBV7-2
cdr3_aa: CAGMGRYEQYF

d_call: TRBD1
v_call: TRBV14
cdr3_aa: CASSQDYRGLIDGQFF

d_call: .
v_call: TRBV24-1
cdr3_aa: CATSDGGETQHF

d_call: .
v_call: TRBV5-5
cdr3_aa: CASSYPGSNTGELFF

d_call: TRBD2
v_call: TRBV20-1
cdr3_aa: CSAATSGKQETQYF

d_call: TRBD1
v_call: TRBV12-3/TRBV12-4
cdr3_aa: CASSVVPGQGGNTEAFF

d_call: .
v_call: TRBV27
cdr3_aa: CASSLASGGPAGTGELFF

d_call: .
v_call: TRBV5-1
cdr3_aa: CASSSGTGDSGANVLTF

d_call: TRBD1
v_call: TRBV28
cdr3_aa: CASRRTGGAHNEQFF